This TCR beta chain is from a study of T-cell memory formation after mild COVID-19. Background on the study: Clusters of TCRs were largely donor specific.

This CDR3 region has 16 residues. Trimming stripped 1 base from V and 0 bases from J, with 11 bases between. Germline V CDR1 and CDR2: SGHDT, YYEEEE. One entry per CDR3 protein, called by TCRdb with MiXCR from the 5' RACE reads. The sample carries approximately 410,000 distinct CDR3 sequences, roughly a quarter recorded once. Findings and limits, study-wide: Memory sampled before infection contained some responding clones, suggesting cross-reactive memory joined.

This clonotype was recorded only once. What it binds is unknown. Sample: PBMCs or a T cell subset sorted from them (not recorded which). The chain recombines TRBV5-6 with TRBJ2-4, with a tentative D call TRBD2 (5 bases). The clonotype comes from an adult woman who had mild COVID-19 (a few samples of this study predate the infection). Cell type and time point are not known. CDR3 residues: CASSLTEGLAKNIQYF. Written as DNA, the CDR3 is TGTGCCAGCAGCTTGACTGAGGGTTTAGCCAAAAACATTCAGTACTTC. The whole variable domain, remainder taken from reference TRBV5-6 and TRBJ2-4, is DAGVTQSPTHLIKTRGQQVTLRCSPKSGHDTVSWYQQALGQGPQFIFQYYEEEERQRGNFPDRFSGHQFPNYSSELNVNALLLGDSALYLCASSLTEGLAKNIQYFGAGTRLSVL.